Below, one T cell receptor (beta chain) is given with its context. Its antigen is still unknown. Per-nucleotide qualities are absent, and no much larger clonotype sits a single base away. The library came from the immunoSEQ multiplex PCR assay. Processing in the source paper ran as follows. A statistical classification framework was built for diagnosing cytomegalovirus status from the catalog of TCR beta chain sequences. TCRdb re-hosts the immuneACCESS table, in-frame sequences only. Its copies lack some clones; in the studies checked, an unresolved V gene accounts for under half of them, and the cause for the rest is not known. Clone size and the V and J calls come from that table; the DNA yielded D and trimming. This sample lists about 58,000 clones; around 90% were detected once. The ten largest clones take up roughly 1% of the sample. The sample comes from a study of cytomegalovirus exposure and HLA in healthy donors (TCRdb year 2017). About the full investigation: The 500 to 800 repertoires of the first cohort and the 110 or so validation repertoires were produced on the same platform, according to a later analysis. The study was designed to test whether signatures of past pathogen exposure could be identified by cataloging public T cell receptors. To predict cytomegalovirus infection status, the study brought together high-throughput TCR immunosequencing, statistical association of individual TCRs with disease status, and machine learning. Along with the roughly 670-subject first cohort, a separate validation cohort of over a hundred different subjects was used. What the work shows at the level of the full study, not this receptor alone: The validation cohort had no HLA typing available for a later analysis, so co-occurrence within that cohort was assessed over all 120 repertoires. In a later analysis, TCRs clustered in the first cohort were found to also tend to co-occur in the roughly 130 validation repertoires, with 94% of cluster scores above 0. The classifier was reported to diagnose cytomegalovirus status with high specificity and sensitivity in both the original and validation cohorts. The authors suggested that the approach could potentially be extended to other disease states and immunological phenotypes. In vitro tests confirmed that a few of the cytomegalovirus-associated TCR beta chains recognize cytomegalovirus antigens. While some public TCRs were present in many individuals, most TCR sequences turned up only very rarely across donors. A total of fewer than 200 TCR beta chains were listed by the study as associated with cytomegalovirus.

The donors were included in the validation cohort of 120 subjects, a group kept apart from the roughly 700-subject first cohort. From V the trimming removes 4 bases and from J it removes 5 bases, while the gene matches leave 7 bases of the junction unaccounted for. Including the terminal cysteine and phenylalanine, the CDR3 comprises 15 residues. CDR3 DNA is the only sequence kept; it has 45 bases, read in frame from the first base. CDR1 and CDR2 (ENHRY, SYGVKD) derive from the germline V gene. What was sequenced was PBMCs. This receptor was identified in a man aged 18 to 29 in good health and CMV-seronegative. The rearranged chain carries TRBV10-3 and TRBJ2-1; the junction holds 8 bases that match TRBD2. The CDR3 here reads CAISGGGTRDNEQFF. The sequenced DNA is TGTGCCATCAGTGGAGGAGGGACTAGAGACAATGAGCAGTTCTTC.